These T cell receptor beta chains were read from a single sample in a study of shared clonotypes between healthy human individuals. Data came from immunoSEQ multiplex PCR; TCRdb stores just in-frame clones and leaves some out. This sample carries a few million clones, approximately 92% of them seen once, and the ten largest clones take about 1.7%. The sequencing sample was made of naive CD8+ T cells from PBMCs. These receptors were taken from a man aged 18 to 29 in good health. Some clones in this sample may be carry-over from other donors' samples. Each CDR3 is given with its conserved first and last residue. A row's size may be missing; if present it is once, few, many or a size class.

clone_size | j_call | cdr3_length | v_call | cdr3_aa
. | TRBJ2-7 | 12 | TRBV7-8 | CASGTSVGEQYF
. | TRBJ1-5 | 14 | TRBV27 | CASSLGRAYQPQHF
. | TRBJ2-5 | 14 | TRBV10-3 | CAISEAWGVETQYF
. | TRBJ2-7 | 14 | TRBV30 | CAWSVLAGASEQYF
. | TRBJ2-7 | 15 | TRBV5-1 | CASSRTSGTLGEQYF
. | TRBJ2-3 | 14 | TRBV11-2 | CASSWAPITDTQYF
. | TRBJ1-2 | 15 | TRBV5-4 | CASSFFGGVLDGYTF
few | TRBJ1-5 | 14 | TRBV11-2 | CASSLGRNNQPQHF
. | TRBJ1-1 | 14 | TRBV7-8 | CASSFQGANTEAFF
. | TRBJ2-7 | 14 | TRBV5-8 | CASSLLANGYEQYF
once | TRBJ1-1 | 13 | TRBV27 | CASSSLRGTEAFF
. | TRBJ2-1 | 16 | TRBV11-3 | CASSSNRGRSYNEQFF
. | TRBJ1-3 | 14 | TRBV2 | CASSGTGSGNTIYF
. | TRBJ2-7 | 15 | TRBV7-3 | CASSPGAGSSYEQYF
. | TRBJ2-2 | 12 | TRBV27 | CASSPSSGELFF
. | TRBJ2-1 | 20 | TRBV4-1 | CASSQGAGVTLAGAYNEQFF
. | TRBJ2-1 | 11 | TRBV6-4 | CASRVVYEQFF
. | TRBJ2-1 | 14 | TRBV27 | CASSYLGEYNEQFF
. | TRBJ2-1 | 15 | TRBV2 | CASSEAEPAYNEQFF
. | TRBJ2-1 | 13 | TRBV7-9 | CASSLAQYNEQFF
. | TRBJ2-7 | 13 | TRBV6-1 | CASSDGRGYEQYF
. | TRBJ2-1 | 16 | TRBV27 | CASSLAGGFSYNEQFF
. | TRBJ1-5 | 15 | TRBV6-1 | CASSEGQVGNQPQHF
. | TRBJ1-3 | 16 | TRBV9 | CASSGGGTGSGNTIYF
. | TRBJ2-7 | 15 | TRBV9 | CASSVGGGGAYEQYF
. | TRBJ2-7 | 15 | TRBV7-8 | CASSSRNGTYYEQYF
. | TRBJ1-1 | 14 | TRBV6-5 | CASSPDRGPTEAFF
. | TRBJ2-2 | 17 | TRBV5-1 | CASSLAWLAGVSGELFF
few | TRBJ1-1 | 11 | TRBV29-1 | CSAWTPTEAFF
. | TRBJ1-1 | 14 | TRBV7-2 | CASSPRTGNTEAFF
. | TRBJ2-5 | 15 | TRBV5-6 | CASSTFLPGKETQYF
. | TRBJ1-5 | 15 | TRBV9 | CASSVSGKTNQPQHF
. | TRBJ2-2 | 17 | TRBV9 | CASSVRLSGSYTGELFF
. | TRBJ2-1 | 13 | TRBV29-1 | CSAIFPLEDEQFF
. | TRBJ1-2 | 15 | TRBV6-1 | CASSEPGLKNYGYTF
few | TRBJ1-1 | 13 | TRBV19 | CASSLGPRTEAFF
. | TRBJ2-7 | 15 | TRBV28 | CASSARRDSLYEQYF